This entry lists 10 T cell receptor beta chains sequenced from one sample in a study of blood T cell repertoires in COVID-19. TCRdb's table, derived via immunoSEQ multiplex PCR, lists solely in-frame clones and lacks some. The sample lists some 380,000 clones, roughly 90% seen once, with 5% to 8.5% in the top ten. Material: peripheral blood. These receptors all come from a man aged 18 to 29 with active or convalescent COVID-19.

The sample holds one count of this clone. The V call is TRBV19, the J call TRBJ2-1; 11 bases match TRBD2. CDR1 and CDR2 (germline): LNHDA, SQIVND (reference sequence). Losses at the gene ends were 7 bases for V and 1 base for J; bases not matched to a gene: 27. The CDR3 spans 23 residues. The CDR3 loop is CASTSHPGGVTSGNLGSYNEQFF. CDR3 bases: TGTGCCAGTACCTCACACCCTGGGGGGGTGACTAGCGGGAATTTAGGGTCCTACAATGAGCAGTTCTTC.

The chain uses TRBV6-2 or TRBV6-3 and TRBJ1-1; no reliable D call. The germline V and J ends were trimmed by 4 bases and 2 bases, with 17 bases remaining between them. CDR3 length: 16 amino acids. Germline assignment: CDR1 MNHEY and CDR2 SVGEGT. CDR3 bases: TGTGCCAGCAGTTCGCCACTAGAAATCCCCAACACTGAAGCTTTCTTT. Translation: CASSSPLEIPNTEAFF.

The chain has TRBV18 and TRBJ1-4; TRBD1 agrees at 7 bases. V shed 3 bases and J 5 bases; nucleotides not matched to a gene: 9. CDR3 length: 16 amino acids. The germline gives CDR1 KGHSH, CDR2 LQKENI. CDR3 nucleotides: TGTGCCAGCTCACCTAGCGCACAGGGGTTAAATGAAAAACTGTTTTTT. Its translation is CASSPSAQGLNEKLFF. The whole variable domain, filled in from reference TRBV18 and TRBJ1-4, reads NAGVMQNPRHLVRRRGQEARLRCSPMKGHSHVYWYRQLPEEGLKFMVYLQKENIIDESGMPKERFSAEFPKEGPSILRIQQVVRGDSAAYFCASSPSAQGLNEKLFFGSGTQLSVL.

The V call is TRBV18, the J call TRBJ2-5, with D uncertain. Per germline, CDR1 KGHSH and CDR2 LQKENI. The CDR3 covers 12 residues. V lost 10 bases and J lost 7, with 16 bases in between. The CDR3 sequence is CATSNRSGTQYF. The CDR3 nucleotides are TGTGCCACATCTAACCGTTCAGGGACCCAGTACTTC.

This clone was seen only once. The rearrangement joins TRBV28 to TRBJ1-1, with no clear D. The CDR3 is made up of 13 amino acids. The germline V gene encodes CDR1 MDHEN and CDR2 SYDVKM. V was shortened by 2 bases and J by 1 base, with 5 bases between the two germline ends. CDR3 sequence (DNA): TGTGCCAGCAGTTTAGGGAGGAACACTGAAGCTTTCTTT. Amino acid sequence: CASSLGRNTEAFF.

There are a few counts of this clone. This chain uses TRBV15 with TRBJ1-5; a possible D gene is TRBD1 (6 bases). Trimming took off 5 bases at V and 10 bases at J, with 21 bases between the two ends. This CDR3 is built from 15 residues. CDR1 is LNHNV, CDR2 YYDKDF, per germline (reference sequence). CDR3 protein: CATSLRQVVGSPQHF. DNA of the CDR3: TGTGCCACCAGCTTACGACAGGTGGTAGGGTCACCCCAGCATTTT.

The DNA of the CDR3 is TGTGCCAGCAGCCAAGAGGGGCTCCCAGGGGGCCGGTATGGCTACACCTTC. Protein product: CASSQEGLPGGRYGYTF. The chain uses TRBV3-1 (or the pseudogene TRBV3-2) and TRBJ1-2, with 8 bases matching TRBD1. V trimming: 0 bases; J trimming: 5 bases; junction bases outside the gene matches: 11. CDR1 is LGHDT and CDR2 is YNNKEL in the germline V gene (reference sequence). The CDR3 length is 17 residues.

The chain couples TRBV7-9 to TRBJ2-5; 7 nucleotides align to TRBD1. V trimming: 5 bases; J trimming: 5 bases; junction bases outside the gene matches: 5. Germline assignment: CDR1 SEHNR and CDR2 FQNEAQ (reference sequence). The CDR3 contains 13 residues. Here the CDR3 reads CASSQGGSETQYF. As DNA, the CDR3 is TGTGCCAGCAGCCAAGGGGGCAGCGAGACCCAGTACTTC.

CDR3 loop: CASAEAGVSSYEQYF. CDR3 nucleotide sequence: TGTGCCAGCGCTGAGGCGGGCGTGAGCTCCTACGAGCAGTACTTC. The V gene is TRBV2, the J gene TRBJ2-7, with D possibly TRBD2 on 5 matching bases. Trimming shortened V by 8 bases and J by 0 bases, and 17 bases separated the two germline ends. The CDR3 runs 15 residues. Germline assignment: CDR1 SNHLY and CDR2 FYNNEI.

The V call is TRBV6-5, the J call TRBJ2-2; 7 bases fit TRBD1. Per the germline V gene, CDR1 is MNHEY and CDR2 is SVGAGI. V shed 7 bases and J 4 bases; nucleotides not matched to a gene: 3. The CDR3 spans 13 residues. The CDR3 here is CASTAGGTGELFF. The CDR3 nucleotides read TGTGCCAGCACCGCAGGGGGCACCGGGGAGCTGTTTTTT.